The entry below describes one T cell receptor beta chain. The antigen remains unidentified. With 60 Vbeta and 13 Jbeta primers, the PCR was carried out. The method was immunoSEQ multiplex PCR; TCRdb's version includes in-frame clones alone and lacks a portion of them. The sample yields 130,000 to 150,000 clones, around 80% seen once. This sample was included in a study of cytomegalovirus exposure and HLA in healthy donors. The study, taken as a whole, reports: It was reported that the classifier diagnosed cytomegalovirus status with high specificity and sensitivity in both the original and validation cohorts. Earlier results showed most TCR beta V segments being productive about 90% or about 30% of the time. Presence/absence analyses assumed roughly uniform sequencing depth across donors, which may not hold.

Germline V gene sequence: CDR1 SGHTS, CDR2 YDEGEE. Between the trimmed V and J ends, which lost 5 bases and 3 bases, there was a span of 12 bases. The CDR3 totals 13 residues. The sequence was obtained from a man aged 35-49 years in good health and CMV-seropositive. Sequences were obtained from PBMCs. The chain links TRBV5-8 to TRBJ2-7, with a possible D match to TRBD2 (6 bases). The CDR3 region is CASRSEGSYEQYF. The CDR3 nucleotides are TGTGCCAGCAGGTCGGAGGGGAGCTACGAGCAGTACTTC.